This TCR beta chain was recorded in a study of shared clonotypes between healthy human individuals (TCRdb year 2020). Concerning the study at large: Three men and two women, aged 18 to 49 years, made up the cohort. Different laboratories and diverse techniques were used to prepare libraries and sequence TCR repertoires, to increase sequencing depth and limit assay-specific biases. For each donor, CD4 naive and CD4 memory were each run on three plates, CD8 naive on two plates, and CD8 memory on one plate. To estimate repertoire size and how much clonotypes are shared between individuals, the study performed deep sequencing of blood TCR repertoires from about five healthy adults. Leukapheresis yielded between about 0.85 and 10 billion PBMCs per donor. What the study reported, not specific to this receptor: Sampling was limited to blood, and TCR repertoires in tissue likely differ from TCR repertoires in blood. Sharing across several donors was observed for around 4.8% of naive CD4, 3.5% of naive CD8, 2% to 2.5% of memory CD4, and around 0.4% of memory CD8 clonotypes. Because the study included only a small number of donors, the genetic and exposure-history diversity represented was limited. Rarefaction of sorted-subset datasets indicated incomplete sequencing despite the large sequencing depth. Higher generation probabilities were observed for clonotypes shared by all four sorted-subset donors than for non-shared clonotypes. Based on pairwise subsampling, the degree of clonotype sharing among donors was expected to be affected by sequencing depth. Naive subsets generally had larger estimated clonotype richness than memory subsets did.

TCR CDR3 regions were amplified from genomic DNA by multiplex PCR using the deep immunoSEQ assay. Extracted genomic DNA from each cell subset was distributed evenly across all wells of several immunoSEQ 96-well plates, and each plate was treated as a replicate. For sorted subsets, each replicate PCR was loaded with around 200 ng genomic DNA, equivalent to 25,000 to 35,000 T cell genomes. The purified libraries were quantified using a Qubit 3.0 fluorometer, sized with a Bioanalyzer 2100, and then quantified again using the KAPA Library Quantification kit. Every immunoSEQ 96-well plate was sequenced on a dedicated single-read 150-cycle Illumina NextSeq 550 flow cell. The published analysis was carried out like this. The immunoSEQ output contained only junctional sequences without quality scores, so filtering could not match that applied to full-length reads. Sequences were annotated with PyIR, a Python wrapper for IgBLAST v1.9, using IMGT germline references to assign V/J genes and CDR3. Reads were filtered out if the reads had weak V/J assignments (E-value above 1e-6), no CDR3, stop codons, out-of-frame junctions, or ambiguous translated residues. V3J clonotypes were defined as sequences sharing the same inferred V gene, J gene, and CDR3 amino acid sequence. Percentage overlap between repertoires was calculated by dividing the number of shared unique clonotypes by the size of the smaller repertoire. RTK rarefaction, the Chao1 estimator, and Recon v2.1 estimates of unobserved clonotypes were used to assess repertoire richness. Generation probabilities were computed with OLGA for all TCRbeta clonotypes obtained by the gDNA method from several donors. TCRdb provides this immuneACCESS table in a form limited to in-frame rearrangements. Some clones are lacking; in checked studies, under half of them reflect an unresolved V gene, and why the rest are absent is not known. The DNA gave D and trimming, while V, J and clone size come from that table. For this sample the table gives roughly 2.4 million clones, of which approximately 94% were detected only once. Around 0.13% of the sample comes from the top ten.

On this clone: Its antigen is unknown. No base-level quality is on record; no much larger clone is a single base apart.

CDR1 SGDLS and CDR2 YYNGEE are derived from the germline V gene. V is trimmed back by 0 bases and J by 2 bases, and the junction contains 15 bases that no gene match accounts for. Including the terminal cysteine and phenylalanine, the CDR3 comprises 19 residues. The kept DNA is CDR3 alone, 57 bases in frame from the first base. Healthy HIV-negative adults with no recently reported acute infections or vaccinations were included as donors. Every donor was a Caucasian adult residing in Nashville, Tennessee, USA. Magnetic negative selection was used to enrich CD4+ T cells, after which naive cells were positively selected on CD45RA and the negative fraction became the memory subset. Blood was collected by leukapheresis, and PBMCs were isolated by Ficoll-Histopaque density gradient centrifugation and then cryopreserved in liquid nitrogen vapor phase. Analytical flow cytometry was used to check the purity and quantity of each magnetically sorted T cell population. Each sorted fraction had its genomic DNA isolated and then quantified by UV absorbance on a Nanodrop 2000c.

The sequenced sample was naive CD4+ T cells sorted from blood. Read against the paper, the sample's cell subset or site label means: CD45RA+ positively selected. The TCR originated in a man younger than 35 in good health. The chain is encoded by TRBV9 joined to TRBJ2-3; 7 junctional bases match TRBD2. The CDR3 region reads CASSVVHRGRGSATDTQYF. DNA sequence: TGTGCCAGCAGCGTAGTCCACCGCGGGCGGGGGTCAGCCACAGATACGCAGTATTTT.